This TCR beta chain was sequenced in a study of T cell responses to AZD1222 COVID-19 vaccine. V gave up 5 bases and J gave up 5 bases; unmatched junction bases: 8. Germline V gene sequence: CDR1 GTSNPN, CDR2 SVGIG (reference sequence). CDR3 length: 14 amino acids. Only one count was recorded for this clone. Antigen specificity is unknown. General study points: The sample set comprised mostly white British donors with more females, and clonal diversity was possibly underestimated. Repertoire sampling happened only post peak T cell response.

Sequencing was performed with immunoSEQ multiplex PCR; in TCRdb, only in-frame clones are kept and a portion is missing. The sample shows around 140,000 clones, about 93% of them seen only once. Specimen: peripheral blood, collected on day 0 of AZD1222 vaccination. The receptor's source is an adult in good health. The genes are TRBV30 and TRBJ2-7, with 11 bases identical to TRBD1. In DNA form, the CDR3 reads TGTGCCTGGGGCAGGACAGGGGGCCTCGACGAGCAGTACTTC. Amino acids: CAWGRTGGLDEQYF.